This T cell receptor beta chain was retrieved from a study of T cell repertoires in cytomegalovirus infection. Turning to the study itself: Researchers turned to recently identified HLA-C-restricted CMV epitopes as well as well-studied HLA-B-restricted ones. Indications came from public TCR beta signatures; they pointed to CMV infection and to a matching HLA type.

This clonotype has just a few counts. Its antigen is not known. TCRdb reanalysed the reads using MiXCR and keeps one entry per CDR3 protein. Among about 900,000 distinct CDR3 sequences listed, approximately 31% were seen once. Germline-derived CDR1 and CDR2 are LGHNT and FRNRAP. The CDR3 has 15 residues. Trimming left V 7 bases short and J 5 bases short, with 18 bases between. The receptor's source is a human donor in good health (CMV status not recorded). Some clones in this sample may be carry-over from other donors' samples. The rearrangement joins TRBV12-5 to TRBJ1-5; perhaps TRBD1 as D (5 bases). The sequencing used cultured CD8+ T cells from PBMCs, collected from culture after CMV antigen stimulation. The CDR3 loop is CASVLAGAGHQPQHF. CDR3 DNA sequence: TGTGCTAGTGTCTTGGCCGGGGCAGGTCATCAGCCCCAGCATTTT.